A selection of T cell receptor beta chains follows, all from one sample in a study of cytomegalovirus exposure and HLA in healthy donors. Clones were sequenced by immunoSEQ multiplex PCR, and TCRdb holds only the in-frame ones, with some missing. The data contain roughly 190,000 clones, 65% to 90% of them singletons. The source material was PBMCs. The receptors come from a man aged 35-49 years in good health and CMV-seropositive. CDR3s leave out the opening cysteine and the closing phenylalanine or tryptophan. Fields, in order: clone size, V gene, J gene, CDR3 protein. The size of a clone is reported for some rows only, either as once, few or many, or as a class for expanded clones.

>NA|TRBV19|TRBJ1-5
ASSTRTGLGQPQH
>NA|TRBV5-1|TRBJ1-1
ASSSQGRSTEAF
>NA|TRBV5-4|TRBJ2-3
ASSLRGPARDTQY
>NA|TRBV7-2|TRBJ2-1
ASSYPGTNNEQF
>NA|TRBV7-2|TRBJ1-5
ASSLGVGGTNQPQH
>NA|TRBV4-3|TRBJ2-3
ASSHLTPGQGRTDTQY
>NA|TRBV5-4|TRBJ1-2
ASSLEVQGVGYT
>NA|TRBV7-3|TRBJ2-2
ASSPAGAGELF
>once|TRBV28|TRBJ2-7
ASSPGQGSSYEQY
>NA|TRBV11-3|TRBJ2-5
ASSVSGGGETQY
>NA|TRBV7-9|TRBJ2-7
ASSYTGDYEQY
>NA|TRBV18|TRBJ2-7
ASSPFSPLEQY
>NA|TRBV7-2|TRBJ2-7
ASRLLAGGHYEQY
>NA|TRBV19|TRBJ2-2
ASSIVYGDGGELF
>NA|TRBV21-1|TRBJ2-2
ASQSGGANTGELF
>NA|TRBV4-3|TRBJ1-2
ASSPTPGTWYGYT
>NA|TRBV9|TRBJ2-1
ASSVGGGGATNEQF
>NA|TRBV7-2|TRBJ2-7
ASSLQGRGDYEQY
>NA|TRBV9|TRBJ2-6
ASSVAGPSSGANVLT
>NA|TRBV28|TRBJ1-1
ASRGTGGWDTEAF
>NA|TRBV5-3|TRBJ1-4
ARNVGTDNEKLF
>NA|TRBV2|TRBJ1-5
ASSDRVVNQPQH
>NA|TRBV7-9|TRBJ1-5
ASSPAVGSQPQH
>few|TRBV2|TRBJ2-5
ASGERDRVKTQY
>NA|TRBV7-7|TRBJ2-1
ASSLRGGPSDEQF
>NA|TRBV10-3|TRBJ2-3
ATSRLALTDTQY
>NA|TRBV19|TRBJ2-3
ASSSTSGGTDTQY
>NA|TRBV7-9|TRBJ2-3
ASSLGGQGADTQY
>once|TRBV2|TRBJ1-1
ASSLRGTEAF
>few|TRBV30|TRBJ2-7
AWTGGNYEQY
>NA|TRBV18|TRBJ1-2
ASSRTGESGYT
>NA|TRBV9|TRBJ2-1
ASSVGTGVKNNEQF
>few|TRBV30|TRBJ1-2
AWSGGRGLRYT
>NA|TRBV7-2|TRBJ2-3
ASSFMGSDTQY
>NA|TRBV2|TRBJ1-4
ASSGGGVREKLF
>NA|TRBV25-1|TRBJ1-5
ASSAGTGWQPQH
>NA|TRBV21-1|TRBJ2-7
ASSEPGKQY
>NA|TRBV30|TRBJ1-5
AWSQDRGQSSNQPQH
>NA|TRBV7-9|TRBJ2-1
ASSSTGVDEQF
>NA|TRBV2|TRBJ2-2
ASRSSPNTGELF
>NA|TRBV19|TRBJ1-5
ATHRESSNQPQH
>NA|TRBV30|TRBJ1-2
AWSVETGVSYGYT
>NA|TRBV5-1|TRBJ1-3
ASSLTGGSGNTIY
>NA|TRBV5-5|TRBJ1-6
ASRQTGTELGALH
>NA|TRBV15|TRBJ1-2
ATSRDRMLGGYGYT
>once|TRBV27|TRBJ2-2
ASLDRGVTGELF
>NA|TRBV5-8|TRBJ1-5
ASSRLGTDQPQH
>NA|TRBV5-4|TRBJ2-3
ASSQRSGGVADTQY
>NA|TRBV4-3|TRBJ1-4
ASSQGMGAGEKLF
>NA|TRBV10-1|TRBJ2-5
ASSPGVGGSTVETQY
>few|TRBV19|TRBJ1-5
ASRSGGAPNQPQH
>few|TRBV29-1|TRBJ2-7
SVEGGHEQY
>NA|TRBV29-1|TRBJ2-3
SVEGGLAGGTDTQY